This TCR beta chain was sequenced for a study of shared clonotypes between healthy human individuals. Study-wide findings and caveats: The study found roughly 5.3% of naive CD4 clonotypes shared across several donors.

The authors divided CD4+ cells into CD45RA+ naive and CD45RA-negative memory subsets. With regard to this clone: Its target is not known.

Here immunoSEQ multiplex PCR was the method, and the copy in TCRdb shows in-frame clones only, minus some. This sample carries roughly 1,500,000 clones, about 98.5% of them seen once, and the ten largest clones take 0.36%. Trimming cost V 3 bases and J 6 bases, with 8 bases left between them. The germline V gene has CDR1 SGHAT and CDR2 FQNNGV. The CDR3 is made up of 13 amino acids. This TCR was recovered from a man aged 25-40 years in good health. The sample consisted of naive CD4+ T cells sorted from blood. Subset defined: CD45RA+ positively selected. The genes are TRBV11-2 and TRBJ2-2; the D is unclear. CDR3 sequence (DNA): TGTGCCAGCAGCTTTCCACCTTCCGGGGAGCTGTTTTTT. Its translation: CASSFPPSGELFF.